The present T cell receptor beta chain was sequenced within a study of regulatory T cells in long-lasting Graves disease. Across the whole study: Graves' patients who were just diagnosed had used antithyroid drugs for under 3 months.

Time point reported: newly diagnosed GD, antithyroid drugs for less than 3 months. Following extraction of RNA from PBMCs, that RNA was used to make the TCR library. According to the study, TCR beta libraries were built with iRepertoire HTBI primers and CDR3-region Arm-PCR. TCRdb called the multiplex PCR reads again in MiXCR, with one record for every CDR3 protein. The table records over 500,000 distinct CDR3 sequences, roughly 15% of them present only once. The V gene lost 3 bases and the J gene lost 4 bases, with 9 bases spanning the gap. The CDR3 has 14 amino acids. The germline gives CDR1 KGHDR, CDR2 SFDVKD. Separately, the same data were catalogued under a study of T cells in Graves' hyperthyroidism and ophthalmopathy.

This receptor was identified in a woman younger than 45 with Graves disease. The specimen comprised peripheral blood mononuclear cells (PBMCs), sampled at new diagnosis, from a patient treated with antithyroid drugs. J is TRBJ2-1 and V is TRBV24-1; D is undetermined. The CDR3 DNA sequence: TGTGCCACCAGTGATGGGGTCGGATACAATGAGCAGTTCTTC. Protein: CATSDGVGYNEQFF.